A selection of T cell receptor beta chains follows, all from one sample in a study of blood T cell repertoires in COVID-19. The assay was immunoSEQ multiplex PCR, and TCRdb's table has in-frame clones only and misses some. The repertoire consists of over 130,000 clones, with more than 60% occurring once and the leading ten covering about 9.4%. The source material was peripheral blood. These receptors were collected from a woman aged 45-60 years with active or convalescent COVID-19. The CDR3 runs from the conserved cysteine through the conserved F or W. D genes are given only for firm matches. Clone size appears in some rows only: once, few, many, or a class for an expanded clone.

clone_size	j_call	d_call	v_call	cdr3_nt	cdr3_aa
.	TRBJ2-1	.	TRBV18	TGTGCCAGCAGAACTGAGGTCAGCTCCTACAATGAGCAGTTCTTC	CASRTEVSSYNEQFF
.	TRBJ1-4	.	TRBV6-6	TGTGCCAGCGGTCGCGGGTCCATCGGGGTCACTAATGAAAAACTGTTTTTT	CASGRGSIGVTNEKLFF
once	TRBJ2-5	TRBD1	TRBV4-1	TGCGCCAGCAGCCAAGAACACAGGGGACAGGAGACCCAGTACTTC	CASSQEHRGQETQYF
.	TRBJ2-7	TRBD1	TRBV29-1	TGCAGCGTTGAGCTGGGACAGGGCGGAAACGAGCAGTACTTC	CSVELGQGGNEQYF
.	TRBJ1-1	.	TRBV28	TGTGCCAGCAGTCTTCAGGGGTTTAGGGGCACTGAAGCTTTCTTT	CASSLQGFRGTEAFF
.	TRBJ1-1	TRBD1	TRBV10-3	TGTGCCATCAGTGACCTTGCAGGGGGGATCATGAACACTGAAGCTTTCTTT	CAISDLAGGIMNTEAFF
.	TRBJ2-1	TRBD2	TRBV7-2	TGTGCCAGCAGCTCCCCTACTCTGCGGGGGGGGCGTAGTGAGCAGTTCTTC	CASSSPTLRGGRSEQFF
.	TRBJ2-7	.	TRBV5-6	TGTGCCAGCAGCTCCGGCCCGGGCGAGCAGTACTTC	CASSSGPGEQYF
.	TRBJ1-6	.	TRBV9	TGTGCCAGCAGCGTATTGGGGGGGGATTCACCCCTCCACTTT	CASSVLGGDSPLHF
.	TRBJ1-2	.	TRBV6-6	TGTGCCAGCAGTTTCGAGGTACGGGACTATGGCTACACCTTC	CASSFEVRDYGYTF
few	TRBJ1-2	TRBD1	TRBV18	TGTGCCAGCTCACCATCGAGGCAGGGGGAGAGGTATGGCTACACCTTC	CASSPSRQGERYGYTF
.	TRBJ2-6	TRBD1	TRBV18	TGTGCCAGCTCGCGGACAGGCTCTGGGGCCAACGTCCTGACTTTC	CASSRTGSGANVLTF
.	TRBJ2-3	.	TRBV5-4	TGTGCCAGCAGCTTGGGGCCCCATGGCGGGACAGATACGCAGTATTTT	CASSLGPHGGTDTQYF
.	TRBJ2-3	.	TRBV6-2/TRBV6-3	TGTGCCAGCAGTTACGGGGGTGTCAGGGGAACAGATACGCAGTATTTT	CASSYGGVRGTDTQYF
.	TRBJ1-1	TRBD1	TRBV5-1	TGCGCCAGCAGCTTGGCGGGACAGGGTATGAACACTGAAGCTTTCTTT	CASSLAGQGMNTEAFF
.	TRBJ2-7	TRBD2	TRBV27	TGTGCCAGCAGCCCACTAGCGGGCGACTACGAGCAGTACTTC	CASSPLAGDYEQYF
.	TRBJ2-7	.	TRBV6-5	TGTGCCAGCAGTAATAAGGGACTGTTCTCCTACGAGCAGTACTTC	CASSNKGLFSYEQYF
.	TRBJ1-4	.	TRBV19	TGTGCCACTCGTTCGGCGGGGGGAGATGAAAAACTGTTTTTT	CATRSAGGDEKLFF
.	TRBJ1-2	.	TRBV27	TGTGCCAGCAGTTTCGGTACTAACTATGGCTACACCTTC	CASSFGTNYGYTF
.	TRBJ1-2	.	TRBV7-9	TGTGCCAGCAGCTTAGAAGCCGGGGGGGCGGCTTGGACCTTC	CASSLEAGGAAWTF
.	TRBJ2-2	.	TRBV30	TGTGCCTGGGGGACTCTTGCGGGTTTGGCCGGGGAGCTGTTTTTT	CAWGTLAGLAGELFF
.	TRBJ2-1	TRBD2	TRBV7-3	TGTGCCAGCAGCTCGCCGGGACTAGCGGGGGGGAATGAGCAGTTCTTC	CASSSPGLAGGNEQFF
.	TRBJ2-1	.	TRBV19	TGTGCCAGTAGTATAGAAGGGGTCTCCTACAATGAGCAGTTCTTC	CASSIEGVSYNEQFF
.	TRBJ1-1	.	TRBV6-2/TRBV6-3	TGTGCCAGCAGTTACCCGCCTAGGGGCACTGAAGCTTTCTTT	CASSYPPRGTEAFF
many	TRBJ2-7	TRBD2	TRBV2	TGTGCCAGCAGGGGACTAGCGGGAGGGCTCGAGCAGTACTTC	CASRGLAGGLEQYF
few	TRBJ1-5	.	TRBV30	TGTGCCTGGAGTGTACGGGGAAATCAGCCCCAGCATTTT	CAWSVRGNQPQHF
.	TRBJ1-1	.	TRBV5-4	TGTGCCAGCAGCTTACATTCACAGGCCGTGAACACTGAAGCTTTCTTT	CASSLHSQAVNTEAFF
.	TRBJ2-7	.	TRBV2	TGTGCCAGCAGTGGGGCCAGGGCGATCTACGAGCAGTACTTC	CASSGARAIYEQYF
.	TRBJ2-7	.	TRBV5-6	TGTGCCAGCAGCTTGACGGGGGGCCGGTACAACTACGAGCAGTACTTC	CASSLTGGRYNYEQYF
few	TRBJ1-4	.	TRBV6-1	TGTGCCAGCAGTGACCCAACCAGCGGGGGGAAAGAGATTTTT	CASSDPTSGGKEIF
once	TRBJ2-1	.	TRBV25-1	TGTGCCAGCAGTGTCCTCGGTTACAATGAGCAGTTCTTC	CASSVLGYNEQFF
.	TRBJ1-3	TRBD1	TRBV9	TGTGCCAGCAGCGCCACGACAGGGGCTGGAAACACCATATATTTT	CASSATTGAGNTIYF
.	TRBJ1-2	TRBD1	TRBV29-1	TGCAGCGTTGAAAGGACAGGGAATAACTATGGCTACACCTTC	CSVERTGNNYGYTF
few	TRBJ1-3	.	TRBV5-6	TGTGCCAGCAGTTACAGGAGCACCATATATTTT	CASSYRSTIYF
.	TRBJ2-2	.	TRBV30	TGTGCCTGGGCATCTTCGTGGAGCGGGGAGCTGTTTTTT	CAWASSWSGELFF
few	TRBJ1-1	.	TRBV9	TGTGCCAGCAGCTTACGACAGGAGGATCGAGCTTTCTTT	CASSLRQEDRAFF
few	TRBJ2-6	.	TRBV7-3	TGTGCCAGCAGTCAAGGGTGGGGAGCGGGGGCCAACGTCCTGACTTTC	CASSQGWGAGANVLTF
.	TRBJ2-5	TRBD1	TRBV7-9	TGTGCCAGCAGCCTGGACAGGGCAGAGACCCAGTACTTC	CASSLDRAETQYF
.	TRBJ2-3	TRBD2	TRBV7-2	TGTGCCAGCAGCTTGGGGAGAGCGGGGGGTACCACAGATACGCAGTATTTT	CASSLGRAGGTTDTQYF
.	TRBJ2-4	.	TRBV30	TGTGCCTGGAGCTTGGGTGGGCTAGCCAAAAACATTCAGTACTTC	CAWSLGGLAKNIQYF
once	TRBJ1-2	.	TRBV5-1	TGCGCCAGCAGCTTGGATGGGGGCTCCCGCTATGGCTACACCTTC	CASSLDGGSRYGYTF
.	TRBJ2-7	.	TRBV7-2	TGTGCCAGCAGCCTCGCCCAGTCCTACGAGCAGTACTTC	CASSLAQSYEQYF
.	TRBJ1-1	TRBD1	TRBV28	TGTGCCAGCAGTTTACAGGGGGCATGGACTGAAGCTTTCTTT	CASSLQGAWTEAFF
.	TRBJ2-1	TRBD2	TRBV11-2	TGTGCCAGCAGCTTAGAGAGAGGGACTAGCGGGGGGAGGTACAATGAGCAGTTCTTC	CASSLERGTSGGRYNEQFF
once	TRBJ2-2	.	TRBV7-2	TGTGCCAGCAGCTTAGTGTGGGGGCGAGGAACCGGGGAGCTGTTTTTT	CASSLVWGRGTGELFF
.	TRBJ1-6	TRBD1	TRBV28	TGTGCCAGCAGTCCATCAGGACAGGGCGACTATAATTCACCCCTCCACTTT	CASSPSGQGDYNSPLHF
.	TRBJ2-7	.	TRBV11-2	TGTGCCAGCAGCTCCGCCCCAGGGGGGTTCAGGGAGCAGTACTTC	CASSSAPGGFREQYF
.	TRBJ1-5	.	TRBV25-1	TGTGCCAGCAGTGAAGGGGGGAGACATAGCAATCAGCCCCAGCATTTT	CASSEGGRHSNQPQHF
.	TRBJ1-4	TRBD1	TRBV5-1	TGCGCCAGCAGCTTGGGGCAGGGGGGTGCAACTAATGAAAAACTGTTTTTT	CASSLGQGGATNEKLFF
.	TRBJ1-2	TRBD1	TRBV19	TGTGCCAGTAGAAATACAGGGGGAGTAAGCTACACCTTC	CASRNTGGVSYTF
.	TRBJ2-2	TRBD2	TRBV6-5	TGTGCCAGCACCTCGGGGGGGGGTAACACCGGGGAGCTGTTTTTT	CASTSGGGNTGELFF
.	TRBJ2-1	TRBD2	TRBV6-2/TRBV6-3	TGTGCCAGCAGTCCCAGTCCGGGACTAGGGAGGAATGAGCAGTTCTTC	CASSPSPGLGRNEQFF
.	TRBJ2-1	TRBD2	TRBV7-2	TGTGCCAGCAGCCCGGGGGGCGGACTAGCGGGGGATGAGCAGTTCTTC	CASSPGGGLAGDEQFF